These 6 T cell receptor beta chains originate from one sample sequenced in a study of blood T cell repertoires in COVID-19 (dated by TCRdb to about 2020). Libraries were constructed by the immunoSEQ multiplex PCR assay. Here the immuneACCESS table is served through TCRdb, limited to in-frame sequences with V and J called. Missing clones are a known gap in these copies; in checked studies unresolved V genes cover under half, and the rest lacks a known reason. A total of some 70,000 clones appear in this sample, roughly 72% of them only once. The ten most abundant clones make up 14% to 15% of the sample. Sequencing was carried out using peripheral blood. These receptors all stem from a man aged 55 to 69 with COVID-19, enrolled during active disease.

V and J are TRBV11-1 and TRBJ2-7, with 10 bases lining up with TRBD1. V was clipped by 5 bases and J by 3 bases; unmatched bases: 7. This CDR3 is built from 15 residues. Germline V lookup: CDR1 SGHAT, CDR2 FQDESV (reference sequence). For the CDR3, the DNA is TGTGCCAGCAGCCCCCGGGACAGGGGATTCTACGAGCAGTACTTC. The encoded protein is CASSPRDRGFYEQYF.

The chain combines TRBV4-1 with TRBJ2-3; D unclear. CDR1 is MGHRA, CDR2 YSYEKL, per germline. The CDR3 contains 14 residues. V gave up 0 bases and J gave up 5 bases, with 9 bases separating them. CDR3 amino acids: CASSQETPEDTQYF. As DNA, the CDR3 is TGCGCCAGCAGCCAAGAAACCCCAGAAGATACGCAGTATTTT.

The V call is TRBV30, the J call TRBJ2-7, with 7 bases lining up with TRBD2. Germline CDR1 GTSNPN, CDR2 SVGIG (reference sequence). This CDR3 has 13 amino acids. With V trimmed by 3 bases and J by 5 bases, 7 bases remained unmatched. Here the CDR3 DNA reads TGTGCCTGGAGAGAAAGCGGGACCCACGAGCAGTACTTC. As protein: CAWRESGTHEQYF.

The table lists this clone with a count of one. The rearrangement links TRBV2 to TRBJ2-3; D not resolved. The germline gives CDR1 SNHLY, CDR2 FYNNEI. With 1 base removed from V and 0 bases from J, the gap between germline ends came to 11 bases. The length of the CDR3 is 16 residues. As DNA, the CDR3 is TGTGCCAGCAGTGAAGTGGTCCGCCTAAGCACAGATACGCAGTATTTT. It codes for CASSEVVRLSTDTQYF.

The chain uses TRBV28 and TRBJ2-7; TRBD2 aligns across 7 bases. With V trimmed by 2 bases and J by 7 bases, 14 bases remained unmatched. The CDR3 runs 16 residues. From germline, CDR1 is MDHEN and CDR2 SYDVKM. The CDR3 coding sequence is TGTGCCAGCAGTTTAGAGTCTAGCGGACGAGTGAGGGAGCAGTACTTC. Its protein product is CASSLESSGRVREQYF.

This rearrangement joins TRBV5-4 to TRBJ2-5, with 8 nucleotides matching TRBD1. CDR3 size: 13 residues. CDR1 is SGHNT, CDR2 YYREEE, per germline (reference sequence). V shed 5 bases and J 2 bases; nucleotides not matched to a gene: 2. DNA of the CDR3: TGTGCCAGCAGACGGGACAGGCAAGAGACCCAGTACTTC. Translating gives CASRRDRQETQYF. The variable domain in full, with the rest retrieved from reference TRBV5-4 and TRBJ2-5, is ETGVTQSPTHLIKTRGQQVTLRCSSQSGHNTVSWYQQALGQGPQFIFQYYREEENGRGNFPPRFSGLQFPNYSSELNVNALELDDSALYLCASRRDRQETQYFGPGTRLLVL.